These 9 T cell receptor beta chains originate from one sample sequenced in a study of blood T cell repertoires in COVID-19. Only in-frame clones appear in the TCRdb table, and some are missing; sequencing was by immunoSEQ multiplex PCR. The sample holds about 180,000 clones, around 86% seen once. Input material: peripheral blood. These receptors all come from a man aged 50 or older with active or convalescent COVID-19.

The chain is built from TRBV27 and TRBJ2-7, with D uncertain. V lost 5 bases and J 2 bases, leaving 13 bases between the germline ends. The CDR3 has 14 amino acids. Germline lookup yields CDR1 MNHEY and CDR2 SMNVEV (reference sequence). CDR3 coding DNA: TGTGCCAGCAGTCCACGCTTCAGTACCTACGAGCAGTACTTC. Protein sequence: CASSPRFSTYEQYF.

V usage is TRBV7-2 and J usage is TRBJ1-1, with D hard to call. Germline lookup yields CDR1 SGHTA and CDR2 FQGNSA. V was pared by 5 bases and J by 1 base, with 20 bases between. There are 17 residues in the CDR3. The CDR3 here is CASSDQRRVSGNTEAFF. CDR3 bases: TGTGCCAGCAGCGACCAAAGGAGGGTCTCGGGGAACACTGAAGCTTTCTTT.

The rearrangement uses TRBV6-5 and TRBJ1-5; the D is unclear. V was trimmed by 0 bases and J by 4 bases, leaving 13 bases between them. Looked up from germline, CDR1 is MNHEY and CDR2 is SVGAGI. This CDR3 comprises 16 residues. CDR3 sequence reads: CASSYSPLAGNQPQHF. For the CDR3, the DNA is TGTGCCAGCAGTTACTCTCCTCTTGCGGGGAATCAGCCCCAGCATTTT.

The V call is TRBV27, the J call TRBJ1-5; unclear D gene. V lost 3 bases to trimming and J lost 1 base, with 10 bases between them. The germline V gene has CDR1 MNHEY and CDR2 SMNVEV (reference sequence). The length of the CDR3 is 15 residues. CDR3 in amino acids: CASSFRGESNQPQHF. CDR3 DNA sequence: TGTGCCAGCAGTTTCAGAGGAGAGAGCAATCAGCCCCAGCATTTT.

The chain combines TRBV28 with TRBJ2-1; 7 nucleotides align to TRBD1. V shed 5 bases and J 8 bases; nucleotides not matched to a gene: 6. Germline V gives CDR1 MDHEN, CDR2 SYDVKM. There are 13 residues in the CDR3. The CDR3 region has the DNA TGTGCCAGCAGTATCCCAGGGGGAGATGAGCAGTTCTTC. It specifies CASSIPGGDEQFF.

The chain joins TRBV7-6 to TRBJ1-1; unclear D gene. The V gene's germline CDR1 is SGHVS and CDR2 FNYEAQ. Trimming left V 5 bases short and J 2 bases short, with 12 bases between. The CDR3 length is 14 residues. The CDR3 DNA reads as TGTGCCAGCAGCCTTCAACTTCGAAACACTGAAGCTTTCTTT. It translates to CASSLQLRNTEAFF.

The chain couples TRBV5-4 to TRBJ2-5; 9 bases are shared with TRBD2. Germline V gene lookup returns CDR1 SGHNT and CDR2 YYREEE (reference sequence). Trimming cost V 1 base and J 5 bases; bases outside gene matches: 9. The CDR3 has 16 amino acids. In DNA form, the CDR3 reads TGTGCCAGCAGCTTGATTAGCGGGAGAGGGAGGGAGACCCAGTACTTC. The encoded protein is CASSLISGRGRETQYF.

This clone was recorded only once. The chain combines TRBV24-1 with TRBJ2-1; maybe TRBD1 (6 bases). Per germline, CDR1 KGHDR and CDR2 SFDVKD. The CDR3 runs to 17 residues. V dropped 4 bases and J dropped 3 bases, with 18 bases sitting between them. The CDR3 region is CATSDPASGTYYNEQFF. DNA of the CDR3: TGTGCCACCAGTGACCCCGCCTCCGGGACATACTACAATGAGCAGTTCTTC.

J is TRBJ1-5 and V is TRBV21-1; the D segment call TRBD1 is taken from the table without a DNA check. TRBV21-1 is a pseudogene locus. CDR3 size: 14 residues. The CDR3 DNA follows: TGTGCCATCTGGGACAGGGATAGCAATCAGCCCCAGCATTTT. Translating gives CAIWDRDSNQPQHF.